The 12 T cell receptor beta chains in this list originate from one sample, sequenced in a study of graft-versus-host responses after intestinal transplantation. Repertoires were generated with immunoSEQ multiplex PCR, while TCRdb's copy carries only in-frame clones and drops some. The sample consists of about 35,000 clones, 85% to 95% of them appearing once. These receptors have no identified antigens. This specimen consisted of unstimulated CD8+ T cells sorted from spleen or lymph node cells, obtained before transplant. These receptors were obtained from a human donor who was the organ donor for an intestinal transplant.

CDR3 amino acids: CASSFRYLANYGYTF. CDR3 nucleotides: TGTGCCAGCAGTTTTAGGTACCTAGCTAACTATGGCTACACCTTC. The genes are TRBV28 and TRBJ1-2; D call uncertain. CDR1 is MDHEN, CDR2 SYDVKM, per germline. V lost 3 bases, J lost 0 bases, and 11 bases lay in between. The CDR3 is made up of 15 amino acids.

The CDR3 nucleotides are TGTGCCAGTAGTATCGGACAGGGGCCGTCCCAGTACTTC. Amino acid sequence: CASSIGQGPSQYF. This chain joins TRBV19 and TRBJ2-7; 9 nucleotides line up with TRBD1. V was pared by 3 bases and J by 10 bases, with 7 bases of the junction left unmatched. The CDR3 sequence is 13 residues long. The germline gives CDR1 LNHDA, CDR2 SQIVND (reference sequence).

This clone was observed a single time. The rearrangement links TRBV5-1 to TRBJ1-5; D is unresolved. CDR1 and CDR2 from the germline V gene are SGHRS and YFSETQ. Trimming removed 4 bases from V and 5 bases from J, with 13 bases in between. This CDR3 is 14 amino acids long. The CDR3 DNA reads TGCGCCAGCAGCCCGGGAGGCTGGGATCAGCCCCAGCATTTT. Translation gives CASSPGGWDQPQHF.

The genes are TRBV10-3 and TRBJ2-7, with 9 positions matching TRBD2. With 6 bases clipped from V and 4 bases from J, the junction kept 22 bases outside the gene matches. Germline values: CDR1 ENHRY, CDR2 SYGVKD. The CDR3 extends over 19 amino acids. CDR3 loop: CAIRYNALLGASGNYEQYF. CDR3 DNA sequence: TGTGCCATCAGATACAACGCCCTTTTGGGGGCTAGCGGGAATTACGAGCAGTACTTC.

The chain uses TRBV7-3 and TRBJ2-2, with D hard to call. The CDR3 covers 16 residues. Germline V gives CDR1 SGHTA, CDR2 FQGTGA. With 2 bases removed from V and 6 bases from J, the gap between germline ends came to 16 bases. Written as DNA, the CDR3 is TGTGCCAGCAGCTTAGAGGTCAACGGGCACGCCGGGGAGCTGTTTTTT. Translating gives CASSLEVNGHAGELFF.

This chain connects TRBV9 to TRBJ2-1; a weak D match, TRBD1 (6 bases). Trimming took 3 bases from V and 6 from J, leaving 7 bases between them. The CDR3 sequence is 12 residues long. CDR1 SGDLS and CDR2 YYNGEE come from the germline V gene. CDR3 in DNA: TGTGCCAGCAGCGCAGGGGTCAATGAGCAGTTCTTC. Translated, it gives CASSAGVNEQFF.

The rearrangement uses TRBV9 and TRBJ1-6; D unresolved. V dropped 0 bases and J dropped 0 bases, with 10 bases sitting between them. The CDR3 is made up of 17 amino acids. Germline CDR1 reads SGDLS; CDR2 reads YYNGEE. The CDR3 sequence is CASSVEVTDSYNSPLHF. For the CDR3, the DNA is TGTGCCAGCAGCGTAGAAGTGACTGACTCCTATAATTCACCCCTCCACTTT.

The rearrangement links TRBV4-3 to TRBJ2-7, with D maybe TRBD2 (6 bases). The CDR3 runs 15 residues. V was shortened by 5 bases and J by 1 base, with 15 bases between the two germline ends. Looked up from germline, CDR1 is LGHNA and CDR2 is YSLEER. The CDR3 DNA sequence: TGCGCCAGCAGCGCAGCTGGTGCGGGGTCCTACGAGCAGTACTTC. Protein product: CASSAAGAGSYEQYF.

This chain uses TRBV14 with TRBJ2-1, with D unclear. CDR3 length: 18 residues. V lost 0 bases and J 6 bases, leaving 21 bases between the germline ends. CDR1 is SGHDN, CDR2 FVKESK, per germline. The CDR3 reads CASSQEAASSPYSNEQFF. The CDR3 nucleotides are TGTGCCAGCAGCCAAGAGGCGGCCTCCTCTCCATACAGCAATGAGCAGTTCTTC.

V usage is TRBV7-8 and J usage is TRBJ2-3, with D unclear. Germline V gene sequence: CDR1 SGHVS, CDR2 FQNEAQ. Trimming left V 1 base short and J 0 bases short, with 2 bases between. This CDR3 has 13 residues. DNA for the CDR3: TGTGCCAGCAGCTTAGTAAGCACAGATACGCAGTATTTT. It encodes CASSLVSTDTQYF.

The V gene is TRBV2, the J gene TRBJ1-2; TRBD1 aligns across 10 bases. Trimming at V came to 2 bases and at J to 3 bases, leaving 6 bases not matched to a gene. This CDR3 is built from 16 residues. Germline V CDR1 and CDR2: SNHLY, FYNNEI. The chain's CDR3 is CASSEWTGGFHYGYTF. CDR3 nucleotides: TGTGCCAGCAGTGAATGGACAGGGGGTTTTCACTATGGCTACACCTTC.

This chain uses TRBV4-1 with TRBJ2-3; 9 bases are shared with TRBD2. The V gene end was trimmed by 4 bases and the J gene end by 0 bases; junction bases not matched to a gene: 2. The CDR3 is 15 residues long. Germline V gene lookup returns CDR1 MGHRA and CDR2 YSYEKL. Here the CDR3 DNA reads TGCGCCAGCAGCCGACTAGCGGCTAGCACAGATACGCAGTATTTT. Residues: CASSRLAASTDTQYF.